This T cell receptor (beta chain) is from a study of immune characterization of retroperitoneal liposarcoma. TCRdb re-called the PCR reads through MiXCR, storing one row per CDR3 protein. The table records approximately 11,000 distinct CDR3 sequences, 45% to 50% of them present only once. Only a few counts were recorded for this clonotype. This CDR3 region has 15 residues. Germline V gives CDR1 SGHTA, CDR2 FQGNSA. Trimming took 6 bases from V and 7 from J, leaving 19 bases between them. Material for sequencing was tumor tissue. V usage is TRBV7-2 and J usage is TRBJ2-1; perhaps TRBD2 as D (6 bases). This TCR was recovered from a female donor with retroperitoneal liposarcoma. CDR3 bases: TGTGCCAGCAGTTTGGGCGGGGACCTCCGGAATGAGCAGTTCTTC. Its protein product is CASSLGGDLRNEQFF.